This T cell receptor (beta chain) comes out of a study of regulatory T cells in long-lasting Graves disease. As for time point: newly diagnosed GD, antithyroid drugs for less than 3 months. PBMC-extracted RNA yielded the TCR library. With iRepertoire HTBI primers and Arm-PCR of CDR3 regions, TCR beta libraries were built. TCRdb recomputed calls from the multiplex PCR reads with MiXCR, one row per CDR3 protein. The repertoire has over 500,000 distinct CDR3 sequences, approximately 15% of them found once; the top ten carry more than 15%. Trimming took 2 bases from V and 12 from J, leaving 10 bases between them. CDR3 size: 12 residues. This clonotype was observed many times. These data were also filed under a second study, of T cells in Graves' hyperthyroidism and ophthalmopathy. As reported in that work: During a first-round RT-PCR of the TCR CDR3, the HTBI primer set was used. The model forecast ophthalmopathy, anticipating it by a median approximately 6.1 months before onset.

The sequencing here drew on peripheral blood mononuclear cells (PBMCs), taken at new diagnosis, from a patient treated with antithyroid drugs. The V and J genes are TRBV12-3 or TRBV12-4 and TRBJ2-2; D may correspond to TRBD1 or TRBD2 (5 bases each). The sequence derives from a woman between 25 and 40 years old with Graves disease. The CDR3 bases are TGTGCCAGCAGTTTAACGGGGCAGAAGCTGTTTTTT. Translating it yields CASSLTGQKLFF.